The 13 T cell receptor beta chains below all came from one sample that was sequenced in a study of graft-versus-host responses after intestinal transplantation. Generated by immunoSEQ multiplex PCR, the TCRdb table keeps only in-frame clones and is missing some. The table includes some 97,000 clones, more than 75% detected once. Their recognized antigens are unknown. Sample: unstimulated CD4+ T cells sorted from spleen or lymph node cells, taken before transplant. These receptors were taken from a human donor who was the organ donor for an intestinal transplant.

The gene calls are TRBV7-2 and TRBJ2-1, with D uncertain. Germline loops: CDR1 SGHTA, CDR2 FQGNSA. V shed 1 base and J shed 3 bases, with 16 bases lying between them. The CDR3 is made up of 17 amino acids. CDR3: CASSLGVRAMGYNEQFF. CDR3 in DNA: TGTGCCAGCAGCTTAGGAGTCCGGGCAATGGGCTACAATGAGCAGTTCTTC.

The chain employs TRBV6-5 and TRBJ2-7; D remains ambiguous. The CDR3 spans 11 residues. V was shortened by 5 bases and J by 8 bases, with 10 bases between the two germline ends. Germline V gives CDR1 MNHEY, CDR2 SVGAGI. In DNA, the CDR3 is TGTGCCAGCAGTGCCTCAAGACAGCAGTACTTC. Translated, it gives CASSASRQQYF.

The chain joins TRBV5-6 to TRBJ1-5; D is unresolved. The CDR3 spans 15 residues. Germline values: CDR1 SGHDT, CDR2 YYEEEE. The V and J ends lost 0 bases and 5 bases respectively, with 12 bases between them. CDR3: CASSLGRAVDQPQHF. The CDR3 coding sequence is TGTGCCAGCAGCTTGGGTCGGGCAGTGGATCAGCCCCAGCATTTT.

V gene TRBV7-3 combines with J gene TRBJ2-5; D may be TRBD2 (6 bases). The germline gives CDR1 SGHTA, CDR2 FQGTGA. Trimming removed 4 bases from V and 4 bases from J, with 10 bases in between. The CDR3 is 13 residues long. CDR3 amino acids: CASSSEGGETQYF. The DNA for the CDR3 is TGTGCCAGCAGCTCGGAGGGAGGAGAGACCCAGTACTTC.

This chain connects TRBV4-2 to TRBJ2-7; 11 bases fit TRBD2. Per germline, CDR1 LGHNA and CDR2 YNFKEQ. The trim removed 0 bases at V and 1 base at J, leaving 5 bases unmatched. The length of the CDR3 is 17 residues. The CDR3 DNA reads as TGTGCCAGCAGCCAAGAAACCGGGACTAGCGGATCCTACGAGCAGTACTTC. Protein product: CASSQETGTSGSYEQYF.

The gene calls are TRBV6-5 and TRBJ2-7, with TRBD1 matching over 9 bases. The CDR3 is 13 amino acids. The junction had 4 bases not matched to a gene; V was cut back by 4 bases and J by 6 bases. Germline CDR1 is MNHEY and CDR2 is SVGAGI. The CDR3 region is CASSLQGAVEQYF. In DNA, the CDR3 is TGTGCCAGCAGTTTACAGGGGGCGGTCGAGCAGTACTTC.

This chain uses TRBV7-9 with TRBJ1-3, with 10 bases aligning to TRBD1. The CDR3 consists of 15 residues. Germline V lookup: CDR1 SEHNR, CDR2 FQNEAQ (reference sequence). With V trimmed by 5 bases and J by 4 bases, 5 bases remained unmatched. The CDR3 DNA sequence: TGTGCCAGCAGCCAGATGACAGGGGGCGGAAACACCATATATTTT. Translation gives CASSQMTGGGNTIYF.

The chain is built from TRBV6-6 and TRBJ1-5; 8 positions match TRBD1. The ends lost 5 bases at V and 1 base at J; junction bases unmatched: 7. The CDR3 is made up of 16 amino acids. From germline, CDR1 is MNHNY and CDR2 SVGAGI (reference sequence). The CDR3 region has the DNA TGTGCCAGCAGTCCGTCGGGACAGGCCAGCAATCAGCCCCAGCATTTT. Its protein product is CASSPSGQASNQPQHF.

Worth noting for this clone: The sample has other DNA sequences that encode this CDR3 too. This chain connects TRBV2 to TRBJ1-2; weak D call: TRBD1 (6 bases). Trimming took off 6 bases at V and 3 bases at J, with 8 bases between the two ends. This CDR3 region has 12 residues. The germline CDR1 and CDR2 sequences are SNHLY and FYNNEI. Here the CDR3 DNA reads TGTGCCAGCAGCCAGGGGTACTATGGCTACACCTTC. Translation: CASSQGYYGYTF. Supplemented by reference TRBV2 and TRBJ1-2, the full variable domain reads EPEVTQTPSHQVTQMGQEVILRCVPISNHLYFYWYRQILGQKVEFLVSFYNNEISEKSEIFDDQFSVERPDGSNFTLKIRSTKLEDSAMYFCASSQGYYGYTFGSGTRLTVV.

The chain couples TRBV5-1 to TRBJ2-7; D is ambiguous. The length of the CDR3 is 17 residues. The V and J ends lost 1 base and 0 bases respectively, with 17 bases between them. Looked up from germline, CDR1 is SGHRS and CDR2 is YFSETQ. CDR3 amino acids: CASSLMKVTVNSYEQYF. The CDR3 DNA reads TGCGCCAGCAGCTTGATGAAAGTCACGGTTAACTCCTACGAGCAGTACTTC.

V gene TRBV30 combines with J gene TRBJ2-5; 7 nucleotides align to TRBD2. CDR3 length equals 15 residues. J lost 5 bases, V lost 3 bases, and 12 bases had no gene match. Per germline, CDR1 GTSNPN and CDR2 SVGIG (reference sequence). CDR3 coding DNA: TGTGCCTGGAGGGGGGGGATGGGACCTGTGGAGACCCAGTACTTC. Protein product: CAWRGGMGPVETQYF.

This CDR3 is CASSSNMGQRTDTQYF. As DNA, the CDR3 is TGTGCCAGCAGCTCCAACATGGGACAGAGGACAGATACGCAGTATTTT. This chain uses TRBV7-9 with TRBJ2-3; 7 bases match TRBD1. Germline V lookup: CDR1 SEHNR, CDR2 FQNEAQ (reference sequence). V lost 4 bases, J lost 3 bases, and 10 bases stayed unmatched. The CDR3 totals 16 residues.

This clone occurred a few times. The rearrangement uses TRBV6-4 and TRBJ2-2; the match to TRBD2 covers 10 bases. This CDR3 has 14 amino acids. Germline V gives CDR1 MRHNA, CDR2 SNTAGT. Unmatched junction bases numbered 0, after V lost 5 bases and J lost 3 bases. The CDR3 DNA reads as TGTGCCAGCAGTAGCGGGGGGGACACCGGGGAGCTGTTTTTT. This sequence encodes CASSSGGDTGELFF.